This paragraph reports one T cell receptor (beta chain). This sample stems from a study of blood T cell repertoires in COVID-19. Study context: Acute and convalescent COVID-19 samples came from the United States, Italy and Spain. PBMCs, B-cell-depleted T cells, or T cells were the source of the cDNA or gDNA that made up the material.

Per the study methods: Estimates of nucleated cell counts were drawn from the amplification of reference gene primers. Here immunoSEQ multiplex PCR was the method, and the copy in TCRdb shows in-frame clones only, minus some. V and J calls and clone size are given by that table; D and trimming were obtained from the DNA. The sample has some 80,000 clones, 80% to 85% seen once. This sequence originates from an older man with acute or convalescent COVID-19. Sequenced material: peripheral blood.

The CDR3 loop is CASRGTVDEAFF. The DNA for the CDR3 is TGTGCCAGCAGGGGGACAGTAGATGAAGCTTTCTTT. The chain joins TRBV28 to TRBJ1-1; TRBD1 matches at 7 bases. Trimming at V came to 6 bases and at J to 7 bases, leaving 5 bases not matched to a gene. The germline CDR1 and CDR2 sequences are MDHEN and SYDVKM. The CDR3 has 12 residues.